A single sample is the source of the 18 T cell receptor beta chains below, sequenced in a study of T-cell reconstitution after alpha-beta-depleted transplantation in children. TCRbeta library preparation incorporated unique molecular identifiers. Each CDR3 protein is one row after TCRdb ran MiXCR on the PCR reads. The data contain a few hundred thousand distinct CDR3 sequences, 9% to 10% of them singletons. The starting material was PBMCs from the stem cell graft donor, obtained from the stem cell graft. These receptors originate from a human donor who donated a stem cell graft to a child with SCID.

This chain connects TRBV20-1 to TRBJ1-2; maybe TRBD1 (6 bases). Germline lookup yields CDR1 DFQATT and CDR2 SNEGSKA (reference sequence). This CDR3 has 17 residues. Trimming cost V 1 base and J 3 bases, with 21 bases left between them. CDR3 DNA: TGCAGTGCTAGAGTCCGGGAGCGGGGGCTTGGAGACTATGGCTACACCTTC. Translated, it gives CSARVRERGLGDYGYTF.

A word on this clonotype: A read error may be the cause here, since a much bigger clone is one base away. The chain recombines TRBV29-1 with TRBJ2-5; 7 positions agree with TRBD2. The trim removed 6 bases at V and 6 bases at J, leaving 7 bases unmatched. Germline V gene lookup returns CDR1 SQVTM and CDR2 ANQGSEA. The CDR3 has 12 residues. CDR3 loop: CSVESGEQTQYF. In DNA form, the CDR3 reads TGCAGCGTGGAGAGCGGGGAACAGACCCAGTACTTC.

In its sample, this clonotype was seen many times. The genes are TRBV20-1 and TRBJ1-5; the match to TRBD1 covers 7 bases. V shed 6 bases and J 5 bases; nucleotides not matched to a gene: 10. CDR1 is DFQATT, CDR2 SNEGSKA, per germline (reference sequence). The CDR3 is 14 amino acids. CDR3 nucleotides: TGCAGTGCAGGGGAGGGCAGGGGGGATCAGCCCCAGCATTTT. Translated: CSAGEGRGDQPQHF.

Many counts were recorded for this clonotype. The chain uses TRBV2 and TRBJ1-5; D is undetermined. This CDR3 has 14 residues. The V and J ends lost 5 bases and 4 bases respectively, with 12 bases between them. Germline CDR1 SNHLY, CDR2 FYNNEI. CDR3 sequence reads: CASSKRVDNQPQHF. The CDR3 DNA follows: TGTGCCAGCAGTAAGAGGGTTGATAATCAGCCCCAGCATTTT.

The chain joins TRBV6-2 or TRBV6-3 to TRBJ2-1; 9 bases fit TRBD2. Germline assignment: CDR1 MNHEY and CDR2 SVGEGT. After removal of 8 bases from V and 8 bases from J, the junction contained 4 bases not matched to a gene. The CDR3 extends over 12 amino acids. The CDR3 reads CASAGGGDEQFF. The DNA for the CDR3 is TGTGCCAGCGCGGGGGGGGGCGATGAGCAGTTCTTC.

This clonotype was detected many times. This chain joins TRBV20-1 and TRBJ1-5; unclear D gene. Germline lookup yields CDR1 DFQATT and CDR2 SNEGSKA (reference sequence). Trimming pared 4 bases from V and 7 bases from J, leaving 14 bases between. The CDR3 is 13 amino acids. CDR3 residues: CSAKSVAVQPQHF. The CDR3 region has the DNA TGCAGTGCTAAGTCGGTGGCTGTCCAGCCCCAGCATTTT.

This clonotype was counted a few times. V usage is TRBV6-1 and J usage is TRBJ2-2, with D unclear. V was pared by 1 base and J by 6 bases, with 6 bases between. The CDR3 sequence is 13 residues long. Germline loops: CDR1 MNHNS, CDR2 SASEGT. CDR3 DNA: TGTGCCAGCAGTGAAGGGGGTCCCGGGGAGCTGTTTTTT. This codes for CASSEGGPGELFF.

This clonotype was detected ten times or more. This chain links TRBV15 with TRBJ1-5; the match to TRBD1 covers 9 bases. Trimming took 3 bases from V and 6 from J; bases not matched to a gene: 9. From germline, CDR1 is LNHNV and CDR2 YYDKDF (reference sequence). The CDR3 has 16 amino acids. CDR3 DNA sequence: TGTGCCACCAGCAGGGACAGACAGGGGGTGGCTCAGCCCCAGCATTTT. Its translation: CATSRDRQGVAQPQHF.

This clonotype appeared many times. This chain connects TRBV2 to TRBJ1-2; TRBD1 is a possible D gene (5 bases). Trimming pared 6 bases from V and 2 bases from J, leaving 10 bases between. Germline V gene data show CDR1 as SNHLY and CDR2 as FYNNEI. The CDR3 spans 13 residues. CDR3 loop: CASSPGTNYGYTF. The CDR3 bases are TGTGCCAGCAGCCCCGGGACCAACTATGGCTACACCTTC.

The chain joins TRBV7-2 to TRBJ2-7; the D gene is possibly TRBD1 (5 bases). Germline V CDR1 and CDR2: SGHTA, FQGNSA. The germline V and J ends were trimmed by 2 bases and 3 bases, with 11 bases remaining between them. This CDR3 is built from 14 residues. DNA of the CDR3: TGTGCCAGCAGCTTAATCGCAGGGATCTACGAGCAGTACTTC. Residues: CASSLIAGIYEQYF.

The sample holds a few counts of this clonotype. The chain couples TRBV25-1 to TRBJ2-1, with D possibly being TRBD1 (6 bases). The V and J ends lost 3 bases and 0 bases respectively, with 9 bases between them. The germline V gene has CDR1 MGHDK and CDR2 SYGVNS. CDR3 length: 15 residues. In DNA form, the CDR3 reads TGTGCCAGCAGTGACGACAGGACCTCCTACAATGAGCAGTTCTTC. Encoded protein: CASSDDRTSYNEQFF. The full variable domain, rest sourced from reference TRBV25-1 and TRBJ2-1, is EADIYQTPRYLVIGTGKKITLECSQTMGHDKMYWYQQDPGMELHLIHYSYGVNSTEKGDLSSESTVSRIRTEHFPLTLESARPSHTSQYLCASSDDRTSYNEQFFGPGTRLTVL.

At least ten counts were recorded for this clonotype. The V and J genes are TRBV5-1 and TRBJ1-1, with D unclear. This CDR3 is 17 amino acids long. V shed 4 bases and J shed 0 bases, with 19 bases lying between them. Germline lookup yields CDR1 SGHRS and CDR2 YFSETQ. Here the CDR3 DNA reads TGCGCCAGCAGCCTAACCTTGGGCGGACTTATGAACACTGAAGCTTTCTTT. Its protein product is CASSLTLGGLMNTEAFF.

The sample holds many counts of this clonotype. The chain carries TRBV30 and TRBJ2-2; TRBD2 might be the D (5 bases). CDR1 GTSNPN and CDR2 SVGIG come from the germline V gene (reference sequence). Trimming took 8 bases from V and 6 from J, leaving 16 bases between them. This CDR3 contains 13 residues. The CDR3 region is CARAGDLPGELFF. CDR3 in DNA: TGTGCCCGAGCCGGGGATCTACCCGGGGAGCTGTTTTTT.

This clonotype was recorded many times. The chain combines TRBV7-3 with TRBJ2-1; D ambiguous. The CDR3 has 15 amino acids. Germline loops: CDR1 SGHTA, CDR2 FQGTGA. The V end was cut by 5 bases, the J end by 0 bases, with 11 bases between. The DNA of the CDR3 is TGTGCCAGCAGCCCTCACTGGTCCTCCTACAATGAGCAGTTCTTC. Amino acid sequence: CASSPHWSSYNEQFF.

Many counts were recorded for this clonotype. The chain combines TRBV12-3 or TRBV12-4 with TRBJ2-4; 9 nucleotides align to TRBD2. This CDR3 has 15 residues. V shed 3 bases and J 4 bases; nucleotides not matched to a gene: 4. Here the CDR3 DNA reads TGTGCCAGCAGTTTCGGTAGCGGGGGAAAAAACATTCAGTACTTC. Its protein product is CASSFGSGGKNIQYF.

On this clonotype itself: An end of the junction does not agree with germline; a read error may underlie this. The chain combines TRBV5-1 with TRBJ2-2; possibly TRBD1 for D (6 bases). CDR3 length: 16 residues. The germline V gene encodes CDR1 SGHRS and CDR2 YFSETQ. The CDR3 region is CAGASGHGTNTGELFF. The CDR3 DNA is TGCGCCGGCGCATCGGGACACGGAACGAACACAGGGGAGCTGTTTTTT.

This clonotype was seen repeatedly, ten times or more. This chain joins TRBV7-9 and TRBJ2-7, with D perhaps being TRBD1 or TRBD2 (5 bases each). V lost 2 bases to trimming and J lost 1 base, with 9 bases between them. Germline V gives CDR1 SEHNR, CDR2 FQNEAQ (reference sequence). This CDR3 contains 14 residues. CDR3: CASSLWDESYEQYF. CDR3 sequence (DNA): TGTGCCAGCAGCTTATGGGACGAATCCTACGAGCAGTACTTC.

Ten or more counts support this clonotype. V is TRBV29-1 and J is TRBJ2-3; tentatively, D is TRBD1 (6 bases). V lost 7 bases, J lost 0 bases, and 14 bases lay in between. The CDR3 is 14 residues long. Germline V lookup: CDR1 SQVTM, CDR2 ANQGSEA. CDR3 in amino acids: CSAQQGTSTDTQYF. The CDR3 DNA is TGCAGCGCTCAACAGGGAACTAGCACAGATACGCAGTATTTT.